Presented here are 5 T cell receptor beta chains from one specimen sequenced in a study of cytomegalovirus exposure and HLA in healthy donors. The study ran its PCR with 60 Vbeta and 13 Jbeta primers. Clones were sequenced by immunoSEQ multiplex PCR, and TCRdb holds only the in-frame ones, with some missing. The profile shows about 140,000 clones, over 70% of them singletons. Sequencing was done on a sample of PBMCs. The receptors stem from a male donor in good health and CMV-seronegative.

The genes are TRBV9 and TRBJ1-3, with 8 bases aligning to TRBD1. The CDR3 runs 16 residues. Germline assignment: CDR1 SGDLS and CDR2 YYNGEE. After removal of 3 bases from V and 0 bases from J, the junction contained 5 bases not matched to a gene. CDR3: CASSATTGGSGNTIYF. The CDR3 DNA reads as TGTGCCAGCAGCGCCACCACAGGGGGCTCTGGAAACACCATATATTTT.

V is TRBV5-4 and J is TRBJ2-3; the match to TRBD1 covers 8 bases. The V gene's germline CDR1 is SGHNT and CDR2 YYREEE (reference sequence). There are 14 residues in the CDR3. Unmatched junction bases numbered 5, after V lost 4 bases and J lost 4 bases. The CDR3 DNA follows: TGTGCCAGCAGCCTCACGGACAGGGCAGATACGCAGTATTTT. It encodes CASSLTDRADTQYF.

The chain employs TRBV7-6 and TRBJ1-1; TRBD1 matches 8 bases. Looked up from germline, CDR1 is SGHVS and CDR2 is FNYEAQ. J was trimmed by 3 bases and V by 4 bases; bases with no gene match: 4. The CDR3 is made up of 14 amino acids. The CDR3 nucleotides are TGTGCCAGCAGCTATCAGGGGGCCGACACTGAAGCTTTCTTT. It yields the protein CASSYQGADTEAFF.

The CDR3 loop is CASSPTPGQGALYTF. Written as DNA, the CDR3 is TGTGCCAGCAGTCCAACTCCGGGACAGGGGGCTCTCTACACCTTC. This chain uses TRBV6-5 with TRBJ1-2; 12 bases are shared with TRBD1. The CDR3 consists of 15 residues. Germline V lookup: CDR1 MNHEY, CDR2 SVGAGI. Unmatched junction bases numbered 11, after V lost 5 bases and J lost 10 bases.

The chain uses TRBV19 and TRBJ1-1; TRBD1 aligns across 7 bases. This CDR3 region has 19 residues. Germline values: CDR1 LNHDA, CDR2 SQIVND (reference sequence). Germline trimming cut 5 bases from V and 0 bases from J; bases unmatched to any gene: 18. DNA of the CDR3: TGTGCCAGTAGTCCCCTCCCCAGGGGGGAATCGGGCATGAACACTGAAGCTTTCTTT. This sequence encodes CASSPLPRGESGMNTEAFF. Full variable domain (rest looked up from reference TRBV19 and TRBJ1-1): DGGITQSPKYLFRKEGQNVTLSCEQNLNHDAMYWYRQDPGQGLRLIYYSQIVNDFQKGDIAEGYSVSREKKESFPLTVTSAQKNPTAFYLCASSPLPRGESGMNTEAFFGQGTRLTVV.